The 29 T cell receptor beta chains presented below share a single source sample, sequenced in a study of early T cells in non-severe SARS-CoV-2 infection (dated by TCRdb to the early 2020s). Receptor libraries were prepared by 5' RACE. Sequencing was carried out with a NextSeq 500. TCRdb handled the public reads itself, with Q25 trimming in fastp and clone calling in MiXCR, and kept productive beta chains. A single entry per CDR3 protein holds the most common genes and DNA from its merged rows. This sample gives 75,000 to 100,000 distinct CDR3 sequences in total; around a sixth of them show up just once. The ten largest clones represent about 1.3% of the sample. Material for sequencing was whole blood. The receptors here all came from an adult who was a healthcare worker with PCR-confirmed SARS-CoV-2 infection or an uninfected control (not recorded which).

V usage is TRBV7-2 and J usage is TRBJ1-3; D uncertain. V lost 1 base and J 1 base, leaving 8 bases between the germline ends. The germline CDR1 and CDR2 sequences are SGHTA and FQGNSA. The CDR3 extends over 15 amino acids. The CDR3 reads CASSLEGRSGNTIYF. CDR3 DNA sequence: TGTGCCAGCAGCTTAGAGGGCAGGTCTGGAAACACCATATATTTT.

The chain carries TRBV29-1 and TRBJ2-3; D is possibly TRBD2 (6 bases). V was clipped by 7 bases and J by 2 bases, with 10 bases between them. The CDR3 sequence is 12 residues long. Looked up from germline, CDR1 is SQVTM and CDR2 is ANQGSEA. The CDR3 protein is CSGWGDTDTQYF. The CDR3 DNA sequence: TGCAGCGGGTGGGGGGACACAGATACGCAGTATTTT.

This clonotype was counted ten times or more. The J gene is TRBJ2-6, the V gene TRBV7-9; TRBD2 aligns across 9 bases. J lost 2 bases, V lost 5 bases, and 4 bases had no gene match. The CDR3 is 16 residues long. Germline V gene sequence: CDR1 SEHNR, CDR2 FQNEAQ (reference sequence). Here the CDR3 reads CASSIRGGAGANVLTF. DNA of the CDR3: TGTGCCAGCAGCATCCGCGGGGGGGCTGGGGCCAACGTCCTGACTTTC.

This clonotype was seen only a few times. The CDR3 DNA follows: TGTGCCAGCAGCTTTCCCGGGACTGAACGCACAGATACGCAGTATTTT. Its translation: CASSFPGTERTDTQYF. The chain uses TRBV6-6 and TRBJ2-3; tentative D call: TRBD2 (6 bases). V lost 6 bases and J 1 base, leaving 17 bases between the germline ends. This CDR3 spans 16 amino acids. Germline V gives CDR1 MNHNY, CDR2 SVGAGI (reference sequence).

This clonotype was counted ten times or more. The DNA for the CDR3 is TGTGCCAGCAGCTTAGGAGGGCAGGGCTGGCCCCAGCATTTT. Translation gives CASSLGGQGWPQHF. V is TRBV7-9 and J is TRBJ1-5, with D tentatively TRBD1 (5 bases). V was pared by 1 base and J by 9 bases, with 13 bases between. The germline V gene has CDR1 SEHNR and CDR2 FQNEAQ (reference sequence). This CDR3 contains 14 residues.

The V call is TRBV11-2, the J call TRBJ2-7, with unresolved D. The V and J ends lost 0 bases and 6 bases respectively, with 18 bases between them. The germline V gene has CDR1 SGHAT and CDR2 FQNNGV. The CDR3 sequence is 16 residues long. In DNA form, the CDR3 reads TGTGCCAGCAGCTTAGAATTCATGGTTTTAAGCTCCGAGCAGTACTTC. This sequence encodes CASSLEFMVLSSEQYF.

This clonotype showed up just a few times. V and J are TRBV9 and TRBJ2-7; either TRBD1 or TRBD2 may fit D (5 bases each). This CDR3 region has 14 residues. V lost 0 bases and J lost 6, with 13 bases in between. Germline CDR1 reads SGDLS; CDR2 reads YYNGEE. CDR3 loop: CASSVGGLGAEQYF. CDR3 sequence (DNA): TGTGCCAGCAGCGTAGGCGGGTTAGGGGCCGAGCAGTACTTC.

This clonotype was counted a few times. The rearrangement links TRBV5-5 to TRBJ1-5; D remains unclear. There are 14 residues in the CDR3. Looked up from germline, CDR1 is SGHKS and CDR2 is YYEKEE (reference sequence). Deletions cut 3 bases from V and 7 bases from J, with 14 bases between. CDR3 DNA: TGTGCCAGCAGCTCCTCCGGGTCGGGCCAGCCCCAGCATTTT. Its translation: CASSSSGSGQPQHF.

This clonotype was observed at least ten times. The V gene is TRBV12-3 or TRBV12-4, the J gene TRBJ1-2; possible D gene TRBD1, 6 bases. V was clipped by 3 bases and J by 0 bases, with 11 bases between them. This CDR3 has 15 amino acids. The chain's CDR3 is CASSLDSAANYGYTF. The CDR3 region has the DNA TGTGCCAGCAGTTTGGACAGTGCAGCTAACTATGGCTACACCTTC.

To note about this clonotype: Being one base from a much bigger clone, this may be a read error. In this CDR3 the conserved last residue, phenylalanine or tryptophan, is missing, so a read error is likely. The chain links TRBV5-5 to TRBJ2-1; 7 nucleotides match TRBD1. Per germline, CDR1 SGHKS and CDR2 YYEKEE (reference sequence). This CDR3 region has 15 residues. The V gene end was trimmed by 0 bases and the J gene end by 4 bases; junction bases not matched to a gene: 4. The CDR3 coding sequence is TGTGCCAGCAGCTTGGGACAGGGAAAGTACAATGAGCAGTTCATC. This gives the protein CASSLGQGKYNEQFI.

This sequence joins TRBV29-1 and TRBJ1-1, with TRBD1 matching 7 bases. The CDR3 runs 11 residues. Germline loops: CDR1 SQVTM, CDR2 ANQGSEA. V was pared by 6 bases and J by 4 bases, with 2 bases of the junction left unmatched. The CDR3 DNA follows: TGCAGCGTCGGGACAGTCACTGAAGCTTTCTTT. Translating it yields CSVGTVTEAFF.

This clonotype occurred a few times. The gene calls are TRBV7-2 and TRBJ2-7; tentatively, D is TRBD1 or TRBD2 (6 bases each). CDR1 SGHTA and CDR2 FQGNSA come from the germline V gene. V was cut by 5 bases and J by 1 base, with 18 bases left in between. The CDR3 runs to 16 residues. The CDR3 coding sequence is TGTGCCAGCAGCCAAGGAGCTCGGGGGCCTTCCTACGAGCAGTACTTC. Residues: CASSQGARGPSYEQYF.

The V call is TRBV5-1, the J call TRBJ2-7, with D uncertain. This CDR3 is 14 amino acids long. Trimming took off 5 bases at V and 2 bases at J, with 14 bases between the two ends. Per germline, CDR1 SGHRS and CDR2 YFSETQ. CDR3 loop: CASSSSAAAYEQYF. As DNA, the CDR3 is TGCGCCAGCAGTTCCTCGGCAGCCGCCTACGAGCAGTACTTC.

This clonotype was recorded many times. The chain carries TRBV5-4 and TRBJ1-2; TRBD1 matches 7 bases. The CDR3 covers 14 residues. Per the germline V gene, CDR1 is SGHNT and CDR2 is YYREEE (reference sequence). V shed 4 bases, J shed 4 bases, and the junction held 7 bases outside the gene matches. CDR3 nucleotide sequence: TGTGCCAGCAGCCGCGGACAGGCGGGCTATGGCTACACCTTC. It specifies CASSRGQAGYGYTF.

This clonotype has only a few counts. The chain couples TRBV5-1 to TRBJ2-7; D is ambiguous. Germline V lookup: CDR1 SGHRS, CDR2 YFSETQ. This CDR3 spans 14 amino acids. Trimming cost V 2 bases and J 3 bases, with 12 bases left between them. CDR3 nucleotides: TGCGCCAGCAGCTTCGACACCGCGTACTACGAGCAGTACTTC. The encoded protein is CASSFDTAYYEQYF.

In this sample, this clonotype turned up a few times. V is TRBV20-1 and J is TRBJ1-5; D may be TRBD1 (5 bases). The CDR3 covers 13 residues. Trimming shortened V by 6 bases and J by 3 bases, and 12 bases separated the two germline ends. Germline CDR1 and CDR2: DFQATT and SNEGSKA (reference sequence). The CDR3 reads CSAAKGSNQPQHF. DNA of the CDR3: TGCAGTGCCGCAAAGGGGTCCAATCAGCCCCAGCATTTT.

The chain joins TRBV27 to TRBJ2-7; TRBD2 matches at 10 bases. This CDR3 region has 15 residues. With 3 bases clipped from V and 3 bases from J, the junction kept 5 bases outside the gene matches. Germline CDR1 and CDR2: MNHEY and SMNVEV (reference sequence). The CDR3: CASSFQAGGHYEQYF. The CDR3 DNA follows: TGTGCCAGCAGTTTTCAAGCGGGAGGGCACTACGAGCAGTACTTC.

This clonotype has just a few counts. CDR3 residues: CASSQERLFSSTDTQYF. CDR3 DNA sequence: TGCGCCAGCAGCCAAGAACGCCTCTTCTCGTCCACAGATACGCAGTATTTT. The V gene is TRBV4-1, the J gene TRBJ2-3; D is unclear. The CDR3 is made up of 17 amino acids. Trimming shortened V by 0 bases and J by 2 bases, and 15 bases separated the two germline ends. Germline CDR1 is MGHRA and CDR2 is YSYEKL.

This clonotype was seen only a few times. J is TRBJ2-7 and V is TRBV19, with D tentatively TRBD2 (5 bases). The CDR3 length is 12 residues. V was pared by 6 bases and J by 2 bases, with 8 bases between. Germline values: CDR1 LNHDA, CDR2 SQIVND (reference sequence). CDR3 coding DNA: TGTGCCAGTAGCCGGGATGCCTACGAGCAGTACTTC. It codes for CASSRDAYEQYF.

The rearrangement links TRBV5-5 to TRBJ1-5; 12 bases are a match to TRBD1. Germline assignment: CDR1 SGHKS and CDR2 YYEKEE (reference sequence). With V trimmed by 4 bases and J by 0 bases, 5 bases remained unmatched. This CDR3 is built from 17 residues. The chain's CDR3 is CASSAGTGGFSNQPQHF. CDR3 bases: TGTGCCAGCAGCGCCGGGACAGGGGGCTTTAGCAATCAGCCCCAGCATTTT.

The chain has TRBV29-1 and TRBJ2-7, with D unresolved. V lost 6 bases to trimming and J lost 2 bases, with 11 bases between them. Germline values: CDR1 SQVTM, CDR2 ANQGSEA. The CDR3 contains 12 residues. The CDR3 loop is CSVQTGAYEQYF. Here the CDR3 DNA reads TGCAGCGTGCAGACTGGAGCCTACGAGCAGTACTTC.

This clonotype was observed once. The chain employs TRBV28 and TRBJ1-6; the D gene is possibly TRBD1 (6 bases). Between the trimmed V and J ends, which lost 6 bases and 6 bases, there was a span of 15 bases. This CDR3 has 15 amino acids. CDR1 MDHEN and CDR2 SYDVKM come from the germline V gene. The CDR3 DNA sequence: TGTGCCAGCAGCAGCCAACAGGGTTCTAATTCACCCCTCCACTTT. Protein sequence: CASSSQQGSNSPLHF.

There are a few counts of this clonotype. The chain recombines TRBV5-5 with TRBJ2-1, with 7 bases that match TRBD2. The CDR3 runs 14 residues. J was trimmed by 4 bases and V by 4 bases; bases with no gene match: 5. CDR1 and CDR2 from the germline V gene are SGHKS and YYEKEE (reference sequence). The CDR3 nucleotides are TGTGCCAGCAGCCCGAATAGCGGGTACAATGAGCAGTTCTTC. It codes for CASSPNSGYNEQFF.

This clonotype has a count of ten or more. The rearrangement links TRBV7-2 to TRBJ2-7; 7 bases align to TRBD1. The germline V gene encodes CDR1 SGHTA and CDR2 FQGNSA. CDR3 length equals 15 residues. Trimming removed 5 bases from V and 1 base from J; junction bases left unmatched: 8. This CDR3 reads CASSPLGQQSYEQYF. In DNA form, the CDR3 reads TGTGCCAGCAGCCCCCTGGGACAGCAATCCTACGAGCAGTACTTC.

This chain links TRBV2 with TRBJ1-5; no clear D. The V end was cut by 0 bases, the J end by 2 bases, with 8 bases between. The V gene's germline CDR1 is SNHLY and CDR2 FYNNEI. CDR3 size: 15 residues. The CDR3 nucleotides read TGTGCCAGCAGTGAAGCCTGGTCAGGCAATCAGCCCCAGCATTTT. Protein product: CASSEAWSGNQPQHF.

This clonotype was observed a handful of times. J is TRBJ2-3 and V is TRBV20-1; D might be TRBD2 (6 bases). CDR3 length equals 14 residues. The germline gives CDR1 DFQATT, CDR2 SNEGSKA (reference sequence). The V end lost 2 bases, the J end lost 1 base, and 10 bases lay between the germline ends. The CDR3 sequence: CSARRREGTDTQYF. DNA for the CDR3: TGCAGTGCTAGACGGAGGGAGGGCACAGATACGCAGTATTTT.

This clonotype turned up a few times. The chain uses TRBV28 and TRBJ1-5, with TRBD1 as a possible D gene (5 bases). Germline assignment: CDR1 MDHEN and CDR2 SYDVKM. V lost 6 bases to trimming and J lost 2 bases, with 11 bases between them. The CDR3 is 14 amino acids. The CDR3 loop reads CASSSTAGNQPQHF. As DNA, the CDR3 is TGTGCCAGCAGCTCGACAGCAGGCAATCAGCCCCAGCATTTT.

This clonotype was seen many times. The V and J genes are TRBV10-3 and TRBJ2-7; 11 positions agree with TRBD2. The germline gives CDR1 ENHRY, CDR2 SYGVKD. V shed 0 bases, J shed 2 bases, and the junction held 3 bases outside the gene matches. The CDR3 extends over 16 amino acids. CDR3 sequence reads: CAISESPGLAAYEQYF. The DNA for the CDR3 is TGTGCCATCAGTGAGTCGCCGGGACTAGCGGCCTACGAGCAGTACTTC.

This clonotype has just a few counts. The chain combines TRBV6-4 with TRBJ2-2; D ambiguous. The germline gives CDR1 MRHNA, CDR2 SNTAGT. CDR3 length: 13 residues. V shed 5 bases and J shed 4 bases, with 8 bases lying between them. The CDR3 is CASSNTGTGELFF. CDR3 nucleotides: TGTGCCAGCAGTAATACGGGCACCGGGGAGCTGTTTTTT.